This TCR beta chain was obtained from a study of technical replicates of blood from a handful of donors. The CDR3 runs 13 residues. V was clipped by 6 bases and J by 5 bases, with 13 bases between them. CDR1 and CDR2 from the germline V gene are MDHEN and SYDVKM. Sequencing used immunoSEQ multiplex PCR; TCRdb keeps in-frame clones, though not all of them. The repertoire has 99,000 or so clones, approximately 95% of them found once; the top ten carry 0.2% to 0.25%. This clonotype originated in a human donor in good health. The chain carries TRBV28 and TRBJ2-5, with D tentatively TRBD2 (5 bases). Sequenced: T cells isolated from PBMCs. Here the CDR3 DNA reads TGTGCCAGCAGGTTAACTAGTACGGAGACCCAGTACTTC. Encoded protein: CASRLTSTETQYF.